Reported below is one T cell receptor beta chain. What it binds is not known. This sample was included in a study of identical twins. TCRdb re-called the 5' RACE reads with MiXCR, one entry per CDR3 protein. The sample has some 250,000 distinct CDR3 sequences, over 5% seen once. Whole-study results and caveats: For cord blood, abundant beta clonotypes had fewer insertions, unlike memory repertoires, which showed none.

Trimming took 6 bases from V and 9 from J, leaving 20 bases between them. The germline V gene has CDR1 MNHEY and CDR2 SMNVEV (reference sequence). The CDR3 spans 14 residues. The sample was also reused in another study, on T cells expressing NK-cell markers.

This rearrangement joins TRBV27 to TRBJ1-1; D is perhaps TRBD1 (6 bases). This TCR was sampled from a woman younger than 35 in good health. Specimen: CD8+ T cells sorted from blood. CDR3 nucleotides: TGTGCCAGCAGCCCTGGGTCGGCGGGACACCAAGCTTTCTTT. Protein: CASSPGSAGHQAFF.